A selection of T cell receptor beta chains follows, all from one sample in a study of identical twins. TCRdb ran MiXCR on the 5' RACE reads and lists one entry per CDR3 protein. Of fewer than 650,000 distinct CDR3 sequences in the sample, around a tenth are singletons; the top ten hold approximately 3.2%. These records were also assigned to another study, of yellow fever vaccine responses in identical twins.

Sequenced: PBMCs. The receptors here all came from a woman between 18 and 29 years old in good health. The CDR3 runs from the conserved cysteine through the conserved F or W. Fields, in order: CDR3 length, J gene, V gene, D gene, clone size, CDR3 protein, CDR3 DNA. D genes are given only for firm matches. Part of the rows lack a size; the others show once, few, many or a class for expanded clones.

>14|TRBJ1-4|TRBV6-1|.|few
CASRRRGGNEKLFF
TGTGCCAGTCGGAGGCGGGGGGGTAATGAAAAACTGTTTTTT
>13|TRBJ2-7|TRBV10-3|TRBD1|many
CAISEDRGREQYF
TGTGCCATCAGTGAGGACAGGGGGCGCGAGCAGTACTTC
>14|TRBJ2-1|TRBV5-1|.|.
CASSQPGRHNEQFF
TGCGCCAGCAGCCAACCGGGACGGCACAATGAGCAGTTCTTC
>13|TRBJ2-5|TRBV29-1|.|many
CSVETVGQETQYF
TGCAGCGTAGAGACAGTAGGGCAAGAGACCCAGTACTTC
>14|TRBJ1-1|TRBV10-1|.|many
CASRASLAETEAFF
TGCGCCAGCAGAGCTAGCCTGGCCGAAACTGAAGCTTTCTTT
>18|TRBJ2-5|TRBV20-1|TRBD2|many
CSAAQMRRGLAGGETQYF
TGCAGTGCCGCCCAGATGAGAAGGGGACTAGCGGGGGGAGAGACCCAGTACTTC
>17|TRBJ2-1|TRBV3-1|TRBD2|many
CASSPFLGLAGHNEQSF
TGTGCCAGCAGCCCGTTCCTGGGACTAGCGGGCCACAATGAGCAGTCCTTC
>14|TRBJ2-7|TRBV29-1|.|.
CSEVPGESLYEQYF
TGCAGCGAGGTCCCAGGGGAGTCCCTCTACGAGCAGTACTTC
>13|TRBJ2-7|TRBV12-3/TRBV12-4|.|many
CASSIGRTYEQYF
TGTGCCAGCAGTATCGGACGCACGTACGAGCAGTACTTC
>17|TRBJ2-7|TRBV4-3|TRBD2|.
CASSQAFGLAGSYEQYF
TGCGCCAGCAGCCAAGCCTTTGGGCTAGCGGGCTCCTACGAGCAGTACTTC
>14|TRBJ2-7|TRBV4-3|.|many
CASSQDGGFYEQYF
TGCGCCAGCAGCCAAGATGGGGGATTCTACGAGCAGTACTTC
>16|TRBJ1-5|TRBV18|TRBD1|few
CASSPGGTGFNQPQHF
TGTGCCAGCTCGCCCGGCGGGACAGGGTTCAATCAGCCCCAGCATTTT
>18|TRBJ2-2|TRBV5-5|TRBD1|many
CASSLSRQGATNTGELFF
TGTGCCAGCAGCTTGAGTCGACAGGGGGCCACGAACACCGGGGAGCTGTTTTTT
>14|TRBJ2-1|TRBV11-2|.|many
CASSPSGRIDEQFF
TGTGCCAGCAGTCCCAGCGGGCGCATCGATGAGCAGTTCTTC
>15|TRBJ1-5|TRBV6-1|.|many
CASSEAGGYSQPQHF
TGTGCCAGCAGTGAAGCTGGAGGTTACAGTCAGCCCCAGCATTTT
>14|TRBJ2-3|TRBV5-5|.|.
CASSFGRYTDTQYF
TGTGCCAGCAGCTTCGGCAGATACACAGATACGCAGTATTTT
>15|TRBJ2-1|TRBV12-3/TRBV12-4|TRBD2|many
CASRSLAGGYNEQFF
TGTGCCAGCAGGTCCCTAGCGGGGGGGTACAATGAGCAGTTCTTC
>14|TRBJ2-1|TRBV7-6|.|many
CASSLGPILNEQFF
TGTGCCAGCAGCTTAGGTCCGATCCTCAATGAGCAGTTCTTC
>14|TRBJ2-7|TRBV7-3|.|many
CASSTGLGKGEQYF
TGTGCCAGCAGCACGGGACTGGGGAAAGGAGAGCAGTACTTC
>16|TRBJ2-1|TRBV29-1|TRBD2|few
CSADPGTTDSHNEQFF
TGCAGCGCAGACCCCGGGACTACCGACTCACACAATGAGCAGTTCTTC
>16|TRBJ2-3|TRBV2|.|.
CASSDTDPRVTDTQYF
TGTGCCAGCAGTGATACGGACCCTAGGGTCACAGATACGCAGTATTTT
>16|TRBJ2-7|TRBV5-1|.|.
CASSFAPPSTVIEQYF
TGCGCCAGCAGCTTTGCCCCCCCCTCGACAGTCATAGAGCAGTACTTC
>15|TRBJ2-3|TRBV6-4|TRBD2|few
CASSDSGLASDTQYF
TGTGCCAGCAGTGACTCAGGACTAGCGTCAGATACGCAGTATTTT
>15|TRBJ2-5|TRBV7-9|TRBD2|.
CASSFTSGHQETQYF
TGTGCCAGCAGCTTCACTAGCGGACACCAAGAGACCCAGTACTTC
>15|TRBJ1-1|TRBV5-1|TRBD1|.
CASRLDRVFPTEAFF
TGCGCCAGCAGACTCGACAGGGTCTTTCCCACTGAAGCTTTCTTT
>16|TRBJ2-7|TRBV20-1|TRBD2|.
CSATLAGLAGGYEQYF
TGCAGTGCAACGCTGGCCGGACTAGCGGGGGGCTACGAGCAGTACTTC
>17|TRBJ2-1|TRBV7-9|TRBD2|few
CASSHAAGGPKINEQFF
TGTGCCAGCAGTCATGCGGCGGGGGGCCCAAAAATTAATGAGCAGTTCTTC
>15|TRBJ2-5|TRBV15|.|many
CATSRDVRRQETQYF
TGTGCCACCAGCAGAGATGTACGGCGTCAAGAGACCCAGTACTTC
>13|TRBJ1-2|TRBV5-1|TRBD1|many
CASSPSGGYGYTF
TGCGCCAGCAGCCCTTCAGGGGGCTATGGCTACACCTTC
>17|TRBJ1-5|TRBV11-2|TRBD1|.
CASSSQDRVYCNQPQHF
TGTGCCAGCAGCTCCCAGGACAGGGTTTATTGCAATCAGCCCCAGCATTTT
>17|TRBJ1-5|TRBV4-1|TRBD1|few
CASSPQVGTESNQPQHF
TGCGCCAGCAGCCCTCAAGTGGGGACAGAGAGCAATCAGCCCCAGCATTTT
>18|TRBJ2-2|TRBV12-3/TRBV12-4|TRBD2|.
CAISRTSGGAVPAGELFF
TGTGCCATCAGTCGGACTAGCGGGGGGGCGGTCCCCGCCGGGGAGCTGTTTTTT
>17|TRBJ2-1|TRBV4-1|TRBD2|.
CASSQDVRTSGTNEQFF
TGCGCCAGCAGCCAAGATGTGAGGACTAGCGGGACCAATGAGCAGTTCTTC
>15|TRBJ2-1|TRBV6-1|TRBD2|.
CASSELAGEYNEQFF
TGTGCCAGCAGTGAATTGGCGGGAGAGTACAATGAGCAGTTCTTC
>19|TRBJ2-2|TRBV11-1|TRBD2|few
CASSFGGLAGGRDTGELFF
TGTGCCAGCAGCTTTGGTGGGCTAGCGGGGGGCCGCGACACCGGGGAGCTGTTTTTT
>13|TRBJ2-7|TRBV7-8|.|.
CASSSKQGNEQYF
TGTGCCAGCAGCTCAAAACAGGGAAACGAGCAGTACTTC
>14|TRBJ2-2|TRBV20-1|TRBD2|few
CSAQNSGFPGELFF
TGCAGTGCTCAAAATAGCGGGTTTCCCGGGGAGCTGTTTTTT
>14|TRBJ1-2|TRBV29-1|.|many
CSVDGPIANYGYTF
TGCAGCGTTGATGGGCCGATAGCTAACTATGGCTACACCTTC
>16|TRBJ2-2|TRBV20-1|.|many
CSARDEGRPFTGELFF
TGCAGTGCTAGAGATGAAGGGAGGCCCTTCACCGGGGAGCTGTTTTTT
>14|TRBJ2-4|TRBV28|.|.
CASSSKRAKNIQYF
TGTGCCAGCAGTTCGAAACGGGCCAAAAACATTCAGTACTTC
>15|TRBJ2-2|TRBV19|TRBD2|.
CASISGRALFGELFF
TGTGCCAGTATTTCCGGGAGGGCCCTTTTCGGGGAGCTGTTTTTT
>17|TRBJ2-2|TRBV14|.|many
CASSQGRGVGQTGELFF
TGTGCCAGCAGCCAAGGACGGGGAGTGGGGCAAACCGGGGAGCTGTTTTTT
>13|TRBJ1-1|TRBV18|.|few
CASSEKERAEAFF
TGTGCCAGCTCAGAGAAAGAACGTGCCGAAGCTTTCTTT
>15|TRBJ1-1|TRBV3-1|.|many
CASSQVVGGNTEAFF
TGTGCCAGCAGCCAAGTTGTCGGAGGGAACACTGAAGCTTTCTTT
>12|TRBJ2-1|TRBV12-3/TRBV12-4|.|many
CASRRTYNEQFF
TGTGCCAGCAGGCGGACCTACAATGAGCAGTTCTTC
>15|TRBJ2-7|TRBV10-2|.|many
CASSEDEGSSYEQYF
TGCGCCAGCAGTGAGGATGAGGGGAGCTCCTACGAGCAGTACTTC
>14|TRBJ1-5|TRBV25-1|.|few
CASTPGYGNQPQHF
TGTGCCAGCACCCCAGGGTACGGCAATCAGCCCCAGCATTTT
>19|TRBJ2-4|TRBV25-1|TRBD2|.
CASSEYNSGSHLAKNIQYF
TGTGCCAGCAGTGAATACAATAGCGGGAGTCACCTAGCCAAAAACATTCAGTACTTC
>15|TRBJ2-1|TRBV27|.|many
CASSLFAGKVNEQFF
TGTGCCAGCAGTTTATTCGCAGGGAAGGTAAATGAGCAGTTCTTC
>15|TRBJ2-3|TRBV20-1|TRBD2|few
CSAREGLAGVTTQYF
TGCAGTGCTAGGGAAGGACTAGCGGGAGTAACTACGCAGTATTTT
>14|TRBJ2-7|TRBV5-1|.|few
CASSLAGRQYEQYF
TGCGCCAGCAGCTTGGCCGGCAGACAATACGAGCAGTACTTC
>14|TRBJ1-5|TRBV20-1|.|few
CSGGPLYSNQPQHF
TGCAGCGGGGGACCGCTCTATAGCAATCAGCCCCAGCATTTT